This TCR beta chain comes out of a study of Graves' ophthalmopathy and Graves' hyperthyroidism. Germline CDR1 and CDR2: DFQATT and SNEGSKA (reference sequence). The CDR3 consists of 12 residues. Deletions cut 3 bases from V and 1 base from J, with 6 bases between. Amplification from RNA transcripts yielded the TCR beta CDR3 regions. Following a first-round RT-PCR that used HTBI primers, a second-round multiplex PCR was carried out. TCRdb passed the multiplex PCR reads through MiXCR, listing each CDR3 protein once. In the table there are about 620,000 distinct CDR3 sequences, approximately 22% of which are singletons.

The J gene is TRBJ2-5, the V gene TRBV20-1; no definite D call. The TCR was taken from a young woman with stable Graves' hyperthyroidism. Some clones in this sample may be carry-over from other donors' samples. The sequencing sample was made of peripheral blood. CDR3 loop: CSARTPQETQYF. CDR3 DNA: TGCAGTGCTAGGACACCCCAAGAGACCCAGTACTTC.